The rows below give T cell receptor beta chains drawn from one sample of a study of monozygotic twins with inflammatory bowel disease. TCRdb re-called the 5' RACE reads and gives one entry per CDR3 protein, without DNA. The repertoire table contains a few hundred thousand distinct CDR3 sequences. The sequenced sample consisted of blood. These receptors all stem from a human donor with ulcerative colitis or Crohn's disease, or a healthy co-twin of an affected twin (not recorded which). The CDR3 runs from the conserved cysteine through the conserved F or W.

v_gene,j_gene,CDR3aa
TRBV5-5,TRBJ1-5,CASSLSAGSNQPQHF
TRBV18,TRBJ2-1,CASSPTRSYNEQFF
TRBV6-2/TRBV6-3,TRBJ1-5,CASSYPGRSNQPQHF
TRBV12-3/TRBV12-4,TRBJ2-2,CASRPGTSENTGELFF
TRBV5-4,TRBJ2-7,CASSLAVTSRGLAYEQYF
TRBV5-1,TRBJ2-3,CASSLEGPSTDTQYF
TRBV6-2/TRBV6-3,TRBJ2-7,CASSYVGTGNDEQYF
TRBV4-1,TRBJ1-4,CASSQDGSSIAEKLFF
TRBV30,TRBJ2-1,CAWSLGQSSYNEQFF
TRBV28,TRBJ2-1,CASRPTVKGALGEQFF
TRBV12-3/TRBV12-4,TRBJ2-1,CASSRGLNEQFF
TRBV7-9,TRBJ2-2,CASSLNKAGTGELFF
TRBV6-1,TRBJ2-1,CASHGVQGRRYNEQFF
TRBV5-1,TRBJ2-1,CASSHQDRFNEQFF
TRBV5-5,TRBJ1-5,CASSTAPSTYSNQPQHF
TRBV5-6,TRBJ1-1,CASSPRRGFTEAFF
TRBV6-1,TRBJ2-7,CASSEPDRVTYEQYF
TRBV5-1,TRBJ1-1,CASRTENEAFF
TRBV18,TRBJ2-5,CASSTGQGDSQETQYF
TRBV7-9,TRBJ2-5,CASSLVGLEETQYF
TRBV19,TRBJ1-1,CASSRTENTEAFF
TRBV28,TRBJ2-7,CASSPMGWGSSYEQYF
TRBV6-2/TRBV6-3,TRBJ2-2,CASSYSGEDTGELFF
TRBV5-1,TRBJ2-7,CASSPRGWAEQYF
TRBV12-3/TRBV12-4,TRBJ2-4,CASRPGGGGTNIQYF
TRBV28,TRBJ2-7,CASSSLLKYEQYF
TRBV9,TRBJ1-5,CASSGDRDRVNNQPQHF